Shown below are 2 T cell receptor beta chains from a single sample sequenced in a study of shared clonotypes between healthy human individuals. TCRdb keeps only in-frame clones here, not all; method: immunoSEQ multiplex PCR. In the table there are roughly 2.5 million clones, 90% to 95% of which are singletons. The sequenced material came from naive CD4+ T cells sorted from blood. The subset was: CD45RA+ positively selected. The receptor set was obtained from a man aged 18 to 30 in good health.

This clone was found once. The chain's CDR3 is CASSHDNYGYTF. The CDR3 coding sequence is TGCGCCAGCAGCCACGACAACTATGGCTACACCTTC. The genes are TRBV4-3 and TRBJ1-2; D ambiguous. Deletions cut 3 bases from V and 2 bases from J, with 4 bases between. CDR1 LGHNA and CDR2 YSLEER come from the germline V gene. This CDR3 region has 12 residues.

This sequence joins TRBV28 and TRBJ1-2; a weak D match, TRBD1 (6 bases). CDR1 is MDHEN, CDR2 SYDVKM, per germline. V was cut by 7 bases and J by 5 bases, with 14 bases left in between. There are 13 residues in the CDR3. CDR3 loop: CASTPQGFYGYTF. The DNA for the CDR3 is TGTGCCAGCACCCCACAGGGTTTTTATGGCTACACCTTC.